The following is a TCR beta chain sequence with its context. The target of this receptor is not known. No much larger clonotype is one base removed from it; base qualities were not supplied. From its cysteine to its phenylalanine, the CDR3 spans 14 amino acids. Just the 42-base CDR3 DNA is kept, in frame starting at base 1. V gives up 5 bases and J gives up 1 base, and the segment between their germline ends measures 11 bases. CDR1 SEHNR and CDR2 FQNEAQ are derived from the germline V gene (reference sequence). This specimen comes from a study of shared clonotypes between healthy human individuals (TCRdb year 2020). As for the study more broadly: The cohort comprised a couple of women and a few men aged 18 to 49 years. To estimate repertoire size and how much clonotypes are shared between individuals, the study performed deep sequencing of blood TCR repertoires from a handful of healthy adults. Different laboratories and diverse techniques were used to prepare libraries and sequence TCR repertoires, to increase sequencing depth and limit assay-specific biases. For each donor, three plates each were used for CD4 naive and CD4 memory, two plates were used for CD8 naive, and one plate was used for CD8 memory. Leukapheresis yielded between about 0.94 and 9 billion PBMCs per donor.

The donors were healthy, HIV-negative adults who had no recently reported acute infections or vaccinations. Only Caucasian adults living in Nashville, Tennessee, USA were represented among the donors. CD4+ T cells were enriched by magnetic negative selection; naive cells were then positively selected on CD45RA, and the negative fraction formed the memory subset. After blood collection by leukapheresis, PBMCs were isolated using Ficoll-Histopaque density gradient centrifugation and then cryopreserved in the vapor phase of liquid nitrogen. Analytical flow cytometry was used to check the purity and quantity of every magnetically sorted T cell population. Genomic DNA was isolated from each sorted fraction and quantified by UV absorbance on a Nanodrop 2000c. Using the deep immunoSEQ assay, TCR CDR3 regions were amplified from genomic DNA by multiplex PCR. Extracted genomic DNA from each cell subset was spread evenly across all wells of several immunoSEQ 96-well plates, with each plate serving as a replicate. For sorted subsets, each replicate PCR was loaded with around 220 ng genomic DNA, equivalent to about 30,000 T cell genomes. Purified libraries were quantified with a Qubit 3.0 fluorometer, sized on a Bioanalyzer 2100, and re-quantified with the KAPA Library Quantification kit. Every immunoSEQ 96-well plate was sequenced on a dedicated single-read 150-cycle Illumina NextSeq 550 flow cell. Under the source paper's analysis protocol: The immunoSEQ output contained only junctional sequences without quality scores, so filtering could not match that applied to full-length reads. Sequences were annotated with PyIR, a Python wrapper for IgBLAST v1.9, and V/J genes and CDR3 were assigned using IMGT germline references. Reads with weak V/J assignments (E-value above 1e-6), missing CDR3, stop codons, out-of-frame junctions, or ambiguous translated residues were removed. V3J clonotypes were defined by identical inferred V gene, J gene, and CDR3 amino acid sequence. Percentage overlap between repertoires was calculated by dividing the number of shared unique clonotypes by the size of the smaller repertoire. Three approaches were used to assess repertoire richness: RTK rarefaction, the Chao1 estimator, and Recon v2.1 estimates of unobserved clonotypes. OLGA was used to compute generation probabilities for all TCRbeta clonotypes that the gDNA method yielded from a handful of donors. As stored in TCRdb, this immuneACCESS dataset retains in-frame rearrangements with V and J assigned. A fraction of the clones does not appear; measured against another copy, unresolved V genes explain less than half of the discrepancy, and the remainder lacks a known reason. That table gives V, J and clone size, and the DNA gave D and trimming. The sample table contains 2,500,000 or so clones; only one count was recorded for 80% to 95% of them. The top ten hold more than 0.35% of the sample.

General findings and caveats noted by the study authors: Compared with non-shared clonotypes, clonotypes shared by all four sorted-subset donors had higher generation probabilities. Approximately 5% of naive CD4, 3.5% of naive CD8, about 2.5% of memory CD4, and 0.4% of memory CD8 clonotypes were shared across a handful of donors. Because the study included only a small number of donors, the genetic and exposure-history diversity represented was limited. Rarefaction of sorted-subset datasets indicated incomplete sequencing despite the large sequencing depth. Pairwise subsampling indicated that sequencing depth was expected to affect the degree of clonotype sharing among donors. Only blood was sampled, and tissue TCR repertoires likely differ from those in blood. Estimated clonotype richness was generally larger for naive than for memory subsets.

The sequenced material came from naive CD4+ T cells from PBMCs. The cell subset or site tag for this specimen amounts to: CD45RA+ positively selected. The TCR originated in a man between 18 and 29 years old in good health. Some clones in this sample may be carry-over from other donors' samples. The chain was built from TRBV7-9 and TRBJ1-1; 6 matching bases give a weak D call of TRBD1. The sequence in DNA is TGTGCCAGCAGCGTGATCAGGGGGAACACTGAAGCTTTCTTT. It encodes CASSVIRGNTEAFF.